This passage covers 20 T cell receptor beta chains from one sample sequenced in a study of molecular identifiers for immune sequencing clone quantification. Via MiXCR, TCRdb re-called the PCR reads, giving one row per CDR3 protein. This sample has about 500,000 distinct CDR3 sequences, with 20% to 25% found just once. The sequenced sample consisted of naive CD8+ T cells from blood, with Jurkat cell RNA spiked in. Sample subset: FACS-sorted CD8+CD4-CCR7+CD45RA+ naive T cells. Source of these receptors: a human donor in good health. Some libraries in this study had Jurkat cell RNA spiked in.

This clonotype was found a few times. The rearrangement uses TRBV7-9 and TRBJ2-7; a possible D gene is TRBD1 (5 bases). The germline V gene has CDR1 SEHNR and CDR2 FQNEAQ (reference sequence). The CDR3 has 15 residues. Trimming pared 1 base from V and 0 bases from J, leaving 10 bases between. The CDR3 sequence: CASSLGTPFSYEQYF. The CDR3 DNA is TGTGCCAGCAGCTTAGGGACACCCTTCTCCTACGAGCAGTACTTC. Full variable domain (rest looked up from reference TRBV7-9 and TRBJ2-7): DTGVSQNPRHKITKRGQNVTFRCDPISEHNRLYWYRQTLGQGPEFLTYFQNEAQLEKSRLLSDRFSAERPKGSFSTLEIQRTEQGDSAMYLCASSLGTPFSYEQYFGPGTRLTVT.

On this clonotype itself: One base away lies a much larger clone, so this may be a sequencing read error. The rearrangement links TRBV27 to TRBJ2-3; D unresolved. The CDR3 is 14 amino acids. Per germline, CDR1 MNHEY and CDR2 SMNVEV (reference sequence). DNA for the CDR3: TGTGCCGGCAGTCGAGGTAGTAGCACAGATACGCAGTATTTT. This sequence encodes CAGSRGSSTDTQYF.

Remarks on this clonotype: Since a much larger clone is just one base distant, this may be a read error. The chain employs TRBV20-1 and TRBJ2-3; no definite D call. The CDR3 contains 15 residues. Germline V gene sequence: CDR1 DFQATT, CDR2 SNEGSKA (reference sequence). The CDR3 reads CSARALDFSTDTRYF. The CDR3 DNA sequence: TGCAGTGCTAGAGCATTGGATTTTAGCACAGATACGCGGTATTTT.

This clonotype has just a few counts. CDR3 residues: CASSGAPAGVPYGYTF. DNA for the CDR3: TGTGCCAGCAGTGGAGCCCCCGCAGGAGTACCTTATGGCTACACCTTC. The V call is TRBV2, the J call TRBJ1-2; D is ambiguous. V lost 4 bases to trimming and J lost 5 bases, with 20 bases between them. CDR1 and CDR2 (germline): SNHLY, FYNNEI. The CDR3 length is 16 residues.

This clonotype appeared many times. The chain uses TRBV14 and TRBJ1-5; D is possibly TRBD1 (6 bases). CDR3 length: 16 residues. Germline CDR1 SGHDN, CDR2 FVKESK. V lost 1 base, J lost 4 bases, and 14 bases lay in between. The CDR3 loop is CASSQVSGQTNQPQHF. The DNA of the CDR3 is TGTGCCAGCAGCCAAGTTTCTGGACAGACAAATCAGCCCCAGCATTTT.

The rearrangement uses TRBV19 and TRBJ1-5; TRBD1 matches at 10 bases. Looked up from germline, CDR1 is LNHDA and CDR2 is SQIVND (reference sequence). The CDR3 totals 16 residues. V was clipped by 3 bases and J by 6 bases; unmatched bases: 8. The DNA of the CDR3 is TGTGCCAGTAGTATGGATATGACAGGGGGCGGTCAGCCCCAGCATTTT. It specifies CASSMDMTGGGQPQHF.

As regards this clonotype: The germline gene is not matched at one end of the junction; a read error may be the cause. The V call is TRBV6-6, the J call TRBJ2-1; the match to TRBD1 covers 10 bases. CDR1 MNHNY and CDR2 SVGAGI come from the germline V gene (reference sequence). This CDR3 is 16 amino acids long. The CDR3 DNA sequence: TGTGCCAGCAGGATCCCCGGGACAGGGGTATACAATGAGCAGCTCTTC. Its translation: CASRIPGTGVYNEQLF.

Regarding this clonotype: This could be a read error, since a much larger clone is one nucleotide away. The chain combines TRBV12-3 or TRBV12-4 with TRBJ1-5; D not resolved. Trimming stripped 5 bases from V and 2 bases from J, with 13 bases between. The CDR3 consists of 15 residues. CDR3 residues: CASSQELARNQPQHF. The CDR3 DNA sequence: TGTGCCAGCAGTCAGGAACTTGCGCGCAATCAGCCCCAGCATTTT.

The sample holds many counts of this clonotype. The V call is TRBV19, the J call TRBJ2-7; no reliable D call. Germline CDR1 is LNHDA and CDR2 is SQIVND (reference sequence). The CDR3 runs to 13 residues. V lost 5 bases and J lost 1, with 9 bases in between. CDR3 DNA: TGTGCCAGTAGTTGGGGAAGATCCTACGAGCAGTACTTC. This codes for CASSWGRSYEQYF.

The chain has TRBV30 and TRBJ1-2; maybe TRBD1 (6 bases). The CDR3 has 19 residues. Trimming cost V 0 bases and J 2 bases, with 25 bases left between them. Germline V lookup: CDR1 GTSNPN, CDR2 SVGIG (reference sequence). The CDR3 bases are TGTGCCTGGAGTGTACGGGGGCCGCGCGAGAACAGAAAAAACTATGGCTACACCTTC. It yields the protein CAWSVRGPRENRKNYGYTF.

As for this clonotype: One base away lies a much larger clone, so this may be a sequencing read error. The chain employs TRBV7-9 and TRBJ2-7; no reliable D call. This CDR3 region has 12 residues. CDR1 is SEHNR and CDR2 is FQNEAQ in the germline V gene (reference sequence). Deletions cut 5 bases from V and 5 bases from J, with 10 bases between. CDR3 DNA: TGTGCCAGCAGCCACCACCCGAACGAGCAGTACTTC. It translates to CASSHHPNEQYF.

The sample holds many counts of this clonotype. The V and J genes are TRBV4-1 and TRBJ2-1, with 7 bases lining up with TRBD2. Germline V gene sequence: CDR1 MGHRA, CDR2 YSYEKL. This CDR3 is 12 amino acids long. V gave up 4 bases and J gave up 9 bases; unmatched junction bases: 3. The CDR3, as DNA: TGCGCCAGCAGCCCTAGCGGCGGTGAGCAGTTCTTC. The encoded protein is CASSPSGGEQFF.

As regards this clonotype: Sequence at one end of the junction differs from germline and may be a read error. The J gene is TRBJ2-7, the V gene TRBV27; a possible D gene is TRBD1 (5 bases). In germline, CDR1 is MNHEY, CDR2 SMNVEV (reference sequence). CDR3 length: 12 amino acids. The DNA for the CDR3 is TGTGCCAGCAGTCCAGGGTCCACCGAGCGGTACTTC. Protein product: CASSPGSTERYF.

The V and J genes are TRBV6-2 or TRBV6-3 and TRBJ2-5, with 15 bases fitting TRBD2. CDR1 is MNHEY, CDR2 SVGEGT, per germline. The CDR3 consists of 16 residues. V shed 5 bases and J 4 bases; nucleotides not matched to a gene: 5. The CDR3 nucleotides are TGTGCCAGCAGTGAACCGGGACTAGCGGGGGGAGAGACCCAGTACTTC. This encodes CASSEPGLAGGETQYF.

The chain combines TRBV6-5 with TRBJ2-3; D tentatively reads TRBD1 or TRBD2 (5 bases each). The CDR3 is 14 amino acids. Germline values: CDR1 MNHEY, CDR2 SVGAGI. V lost 8 bases and J 1 base, leaving 13 bases between the germline ends. CDR3 DNA sequence: TGTGCCAGCGCAGTCGGGACCGGCACAGATACGCAGTATTTT. As protein: CASAVGTGTDTQYF.

For this clonotype: A much bigger clone sits one base away, suggesting this may be a read error. This chain links TRBV4-3 with TRBJ2-7; D might be TRBD2 (5 bases). CDR3 size: 15 residues. Germline V gives CDR1 LGHNA, CDR2 YSLEER. The V end was cut by 0 bases, the J end by 0 bases, with 9 bases between. As DNA, the CDR3 is TGCGCCAGCAGCCAAGAGGAGGAAAGCTCCTACGAGCAGTACTTC. Its protein product is CASSQEEESSYEQYF.

This clonotype came up a few times. This sequence joins TRBV2 and TRBJ2-7; D remains unclear. This CDR3 has 13 residues. V was trimmed by 3 bases and J by 5 bases, leaving 11 bases between them. The germline V gene encodes CDR1 SNHLY and CDR2 FYNNEI. For the CDR3, the DNA is TGTGCCAGCAGTGATTGGAAGCGTCACGAGCAGTACTTC. This sequence encodes CASSDWKRHEQYF.

A word on this clonotype: A much bigger clone sits one base away, suggesting this may be a read error. The chain links TRBV6-1 to TRBJ2-7, with no clear D. CDR3 size: 12 residues. Germline CDR1 reads MNHNS; CDR2 reads SASEGT. The V end lost 5 bases, the J end lost 8 bases, and 13 bases lay between the germline ends. CDR3 DNA sequence: TGTGCCAGCAGTCAGTCGGGCCACAAGCAGTACTTC. It is translated as CASSQSGHKQYF.

This clonotype was seen ten or more times. This sequence joins TRBV7-9 and TRBJ2-5; possibly TRBD1 for D (7 bases). Trimming left V 4 bases short and J 2 bases short, with 11 bases between. The CDR3 runs to 14 residues. CDR1 and CDR2 from the germline V gene are SEHNR and FQNEAQ (reference sequence). The CDR3 reads CASSSTGTQETQYF. As DNA, the CDR3 is TGTGCCAGCAGCTCGACAGGGACTCAAGAGACCCAGTACTTC.

In its sample, this clonotype was seen many times. The chain couples TRBV7-9 to TRBJ2-5; D not certain. In germline, CDR1 is SEHNR, CDR2 FQNEAQ (reference sequence). V lost 5 bases, J lost 4 bases, and 14 bases lay in between. The CDR3 is 14 amino acids. CDR3 bases: TGTGCCAGCAGCCCCCCCATTTCAGGAGAGACCCAGTACTTC. This gives the protein CASSPPISGETQYF. The full variable domain, completed using reference TRBV7-9 and TRBJ2-5, is DTGVSQNPRHKITKRGQNVTFRCDPISEHNRLYWYRQTLGQGPEFLTYFQNEAQLEKSRLLSDRFSAERPKGSFSTLEIQRTEQGDSAMYLCASSPPISGETQYFGPGTRLLVL.